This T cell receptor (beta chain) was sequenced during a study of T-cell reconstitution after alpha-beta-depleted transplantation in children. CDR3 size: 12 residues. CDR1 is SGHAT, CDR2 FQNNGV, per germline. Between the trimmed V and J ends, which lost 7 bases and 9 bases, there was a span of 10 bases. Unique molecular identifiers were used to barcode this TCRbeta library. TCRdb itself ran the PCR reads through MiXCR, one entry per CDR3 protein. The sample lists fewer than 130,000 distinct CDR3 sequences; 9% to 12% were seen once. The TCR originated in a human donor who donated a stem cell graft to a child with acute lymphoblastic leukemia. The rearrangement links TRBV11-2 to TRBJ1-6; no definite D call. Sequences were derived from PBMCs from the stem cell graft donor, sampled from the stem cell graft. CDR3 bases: TGTGCCAGCAACATCTTGGGTTCACCCCTCCACTTT. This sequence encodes CASNILGSPLHF.